Listed below are T cell receptor beta chains from one sample, sequenced in a study of blood T cell repertoires in COVID-19. The data were produced by immunoSEQ multiplex PCR, yet TCRdb's version contains in-frame clones alone and is incomplete. This repertoire shows around 70,000 clones, under 95% found once; its top ten account for about a tenth. Sequenced input: peripheral blood. The source is a human donor in a cohort sampled during active COVID-19. CDR3s include the opening cysteine and the closing phenylalanine or tryptophan. Each record gives: V gene, J gene, D gene, clone size, CDR3 DNA, CDR3 protein. A D gene is named only where the DNA matches it firmly. The size entry is marked missing in some rows and otherwise reads once, few, many or a size class.

TRBV5-6,TRBJ2-7,TRBD1,NA,TGTGCCAGCAGCCGGGGACAGGGGGAAGGGTTGGACGAGCAGTACTTC,CASSRGQGEGLDEQYF
TRBV27,TRBJ2-3,TRBD2,once,TGTGCCAGCAGTTTAAACGGGAGGTCCGGAGATACGCAGTATTTT,CASSLNGRSGDTQYF
TRBV7-8,TRBJ2-7,TRBD1,NA,TGTGCCAGCAGCTTAGGGGACAGGGGCAACGAGCAGTACTTC,CASSLGDRGNEQYF
TRBV7-9,TRBJ2-1,NA,NA,TGTGCCAGCAGCAAGGCCCGGGACAACCCTCCCACTGAGCAGTTCTTC,CASSKARDNPPTEQFF
TRBV18,TRBJ2-5,NA,NA,TGTGCCAGCTCACCAAAATTCAGGGCTAAGTACCAAGAGACCCAGTACTTC,CASSPKFRAKYQETQYF
TRBV24-1,TRBJ1-6,NA,NA,TGTGCCACCGAAGAGAGGGGGGGGGCAAAGAATTCACCCCTCCACTTT,CATEERGGAKNSPLHF
TRBV5-5,TRBJ1-3,NA,once,TGTGCCAGCAGCTTGGGCGGGGCGCAAGGAAACACCATATATTTT,CASSLGGAQGNTIYF
TRBV28,TRBJ2-7,NA,NA,TGTGCCAGCAGTTTCGGAGGGAGTTTGAAAGAGCAGTACTTC,CASSFGGSLKEQYF
TRBV30,TRBJ1-4,NA,NA,TGTGCCTGGAGTCGGGGTCTGGACGAAAAACTGTTTTTT,CAWSRGLDEKLFF
TRBV2,TRBJ2-5,TRBD2,once,TGTGCCAGCAGTGGACTAGCCCGGGAGACCCAGTACTTC,CASSGLARETQYF
TRBV15,TRBJ2-1,NA,NA,TGTGCCACCGGCTCATACAATGAGCAGTTCTTC,CATGSYNEQFF
TRBV6-5,TRBJ1-2,NA,NA,TGTGCCAGCAGTTACGGGCAGGGGACCTATGGCTACACCTTC,CASSYGQGTYGYTF
TRBV14,TRBJ2-1,NA,NA,TGTGCCAGCAGCCTATTTTATTTCAATGAGCAGTTCTTC,CASSLFYFNEQFF
TRBV5-5,TRBJ2-5,NA,NA,TGTGCCAGCAGCTTGATCCAGGGAGAGACCCAGTACTTC,CASSLIQGETQYF
TRBV28,TRBJ2-5,TRBD2,NA,TGTGCCAGCGGACTAGCGGGTACCCGTAGAGAGACCCAGTACTTC,CASGLAGTRRETQYF
TRBV27,TRBJ2-7,TRBD1,NA,TGTGCCAGCAGATCTCGAGTGGGACAGGGATCCTACGAGCAGTACTTC,CASRSRVGQGSYEQYF
TRBV29-1,TRBJ2-3,TRBD1,NA,TGCAGCGTTGAAGTGCTACAGGGGGCCGCAGATACGCAGTATTTT,CSVEVLQGAADTQYF
TRBV6-4,TRBJ2-7,TRBD2,NA,TGTGCCAGCAGTGACGGGACTAGCGGGAGCGAGCAGTACTTC,CASSDGTSGSEQYF
TRBV10-2,TRBJ2-5,TRBD1,NA,TGCGCCAGCAGTGAGAAGGGGGCCCTCCAAGAGACCCAGTACTTC,CASSEKGALQETQYF
TRBV4-2,TRBJ2-2,TRBD2,NA,TGTGCCAGCAGCCAAGATCCGGCGGGAGGAGACACCGGGGAGCTGTTTTTT,CASSQDPAGGDTGELFF
TRBV5-1,TRBJ2-2,TRBD2,NA,TGCGCCAGCAGCTCGCGGGGGGCGAACACCGGGGAGCTGTTTTTT,CASSSRGANTGELFF
TRBV4-2,TRBJ2-7,TRBD2,NA,TGTGCCAGCAGCCAAGGGGGGACTAGCAACGAGCAGTACTTC,CASSQGGTSNEQYF
TRBV19,TRBJ2-7,TRBD2,NA,TGTGCCAGTACCCCCGGGACTAGCGCCTCCTACGAGCAGTACTTC,CASTPGTSASYEQYF
TRBV4-2,TRBJ2-7,NA,NA,TGTGCCAGCAGCCAAGAGCGGGGCCGCTCCTACGAGCAGTACTTC,CASSQERGRSYEQYF
TRBV28,TRBJ2-7,NA,NA,TGTGCCAGCAGACCCCTCAGGGGTGGCTCCTACGAGCAGTACTTC,CASRPLRGGSYEQYF
TRBV2,TRBJ2-1,TRBD2,NA,TGTGCCAGCAGTGTCGCTAGCGGGACCTACAATGAGCAGTTCTTC,CASSVASGTYNEQFF
TRBV5-4,TRBJ1-1,NA,NA,TGTGCCAGCAGCACCGGACTCCTCAACACTGAAGCTTTCTTT,CASSTGLLNTEAFF
TRBV10-3,TRBJ2-1,NA,NA,TGTGCCATCAGTGAGTCCGTGTCTCGGGATGAGCAGTTCTTC,CAISESVSRDEQFF
TRBV3-1/TRBV3-2,TRBJ2-2,NA,few,TGTGCCAGCAGCCAAAACCCAGCACAGGGAGTGAACACCGGGGAGCTGTTTTTT,CASSQNPAQGVNTGELFF
TRBV3-1/TRBV3-2,TRBJ2-3,NA,NA,TGTGCCAGCAGCCAAGATGGGCTAGCATGGTTCACAGATACGCAGTATTTT,CASSQDGLAWFTDTQYF
TRBV6-1,TRBJ2-2,TRBD2,NA,TGTGCCAGCAGTGACAGGATGACTAGCGGAGAAAACACCGGGGAGCTGTTTTTT,CASSDRMTSGENTGELFF
TRBV18,TRBJ2-3,TRBD2,NA,TGTGCCAGCTTACCCGGACTAGCGGGACGGGCAGATACGCAGTATTTT,CASLPGLAGRADTQYF
TRBV6-5,TRBJ2-3,TRBD1,NA,TGTGCCAGCATGAGGGACAGGGGGACAGATACGCAGTATTTT,CASMRDRGTDTQYF
TRBV18,TRBJ2-7,TRBD1,once,TGTGCCAGCTCACTCTCCGGGACAGCCTCCTACGAGCAGTACTTC,CASSLSGTASYEQYF
TRBV28,TRBJ1-4,NA,NA,TGTGCCAGCAGTTACTCGGGCTTCTGGGGCGGGGCTGAAAAACTGTTTTTT,CASSYSGFWGGAEKLFF
TRBV2,TRBJ2-5,NA,NA,TGTGCCAGCGGAGAAGAGACCCAGTACTTC,CASGEETQYF
TRBV18,TRBJ2-1,NA,NA,TGTGCCAGCTCACCTCCCGTGGGGGTAGCGGTCACCTACAATGAGCAGTTCTTC,CASSPPVGVAVTYNEQFF
TRBV13,TRBJ2-7,NA,NA,TGTGCCAGCAGCTTAGATGGAGGCGGTGAGCAGTACTTC,CASSLDGGGEQYF
TRBV4-1,TRBJ2-1,TRBD1,NA,TGCGCCAGCAAGGAACCGGGACAGGGGGACCATGAGCAGTTCTTC,CASKEPGQGDHEQFF
TRBV5-4,TRBJ2-1,NA,NA,TGTGCCAGCAGCTGGACACAGGGAGGGGTCCAGTTCTTC,CASSWTQGGVQFF
TRBV27,TRBJ2-7,TRBD2,NA,TGTGCCAGCAGTTTGTCGGCTAGCGGGAGCTCCTACGAGCAGTACTTC,CASSLSASGSSYEQYF
TRBV5-1,TRBJ2-7,TRBD2,once,TGCGCCAGCAGTTTGACTAGCGGCTCCTACGAGCAGTACTTC,CASSLTSGSYEQYF
TRBV6-5,TRBJ1-2,NA,NA,TGTGCCAGCACTGGGACTGGCGGGTATGGCTACACCTTC,CASTGTGGYGYTF
TRBV7-2,TRBJ2-7,NA,NA,TGTGCCAGCAGCGCACAGGTCACCTACGAGCAGTACTTC,CASSAQVTYEQYF
TRBV5-6,TRBJ2-7,NA,once,TGTGCCAGCAGCTCGTTCGGGAGTATCGACGAGCAGTACTTC,CASSSFGSIDEQYF
TRBV6-2/TRBV6-3,TRBJ2-2,NA,NA,TGTGCCAGCAGTTATGCAGGGGCCGGGGAGCTGTTTTTT,CASSYAGAGELFF